The 24 T cell receptor beta chains below come from one sample, sequenced in a study of OX40 agonist ivuxolimab in advanced cancers. The library was prepared using the immunoSEQ multiplex PCR assay. Here the immuneACCESS table is served through TCRdb, limited to in-frame sequences with V and J called. Missing clones are a known gap in these copies; in checked studies unresolved V genes cover under half, and the rest lacks a known reason. The sample includes 71,000 or so clones, with 93% observed a single time. Together, the top ten hold under 8% of the sample. This material consisted of CD4+ or CD8+ T cells sorted from blood, taken in a trial of the OX40 agonist ivuxolimab. The source of these receptors is an adult with an advanced solid tumor such as melanoma, head and neck, liver or kidney cancer.

This chain joins TRBV7-2 and TRBJ2-2; weak D call: TRBD2 (6 bases). Germline CDR1 SGHTA, CDR2 FQGNSA. This CDR3 has 14 amino acids. Trimming shortened V by 8 bases and J by 11 bases, and 21 bases separated the two germline ends. CDR3 bases: TGTGCCAGCTTTAGAGGGGAGGTGGGCTTAGAGCTGTTTTTT. As protein: CASFRGEVGLELFF. Based on the CDR3 plus reference TRBV7-2 and TRBJ2-2, the full variable domain is GAGVSQSPSNKVTEKGKDVELRCDPISGHTALYWYRQSLGQGLEFLIYFQGNSAPDKSGLPSDRFSAERTGGSVSTLTIQRTQQEDSAVYLCASFRGEVGLELFFGEGSRLTVL.

The rearrangement links TRBV7-2 to TRBJ2-7; D is uncertain. Germline CDR1 and CDR2: SGHTA and FQGNSA. The V end lost 5 bases, the J end lost 3 bases, and 11 bases lay between the germline ends. The CDR3 sequence is 13 residues long. CDR3 in amino acids: CASSPWIHYEQYF. As DNA, the CDR3 is TGTGCCAGCAGCCCGTGGATCCACTACGAGCAGTACTTC. Full variable domain (outside the CDR3, taken from reference TRBV7-2 and TRBJ2-7): GAGVSQSPSNKVTEKGKDVELRCDPISGHTALYWYRQSLGQGLEFLIYFQGNSAPDKSGLPSDRFSAERTGGSVSTLTIQRTQQEDSAVYLCASSPWIHYEQYFGPGTRLTVT.

This clone occurred once. The V call is TRBV2, the J call TRBJ2-5, with 9 bases that match TRBD1. Germline values: CDR1 SNHLY, CDR2 FYNNEI. This CDR3 is 15 amino acids long. The junction had 5 bases not matched to a gene; V was cut back by 4 bases and J by 2 bases. The CDR3 region has the DNA TGTGCCAGCAGTGCAACAGGGGGCCCTCAAGAGACCCAGTACTTC. Translating it yields CASSATGGPQETQYF. The full variable domain, completed using reference TRBV2 and TRBJ2-5, is EPEVTQTPSHQVTQMGQEVILRCVPISNHLYFYWYRQILGQKVEFLVSFYNNEISEKSEIFDDQFSVERPDGSNFTLKIRSTKLEDSAMYFCASSATGGPQETQYFGPGTRLLVL.

The chain employs TRBV7-8 and TRBJ2-3; 10 bases are a match to TRBD1. V trimming: 5 bases; J trimming: 5 bases; junction bases outside the gene matches: 7. This CDR3 contains 15 residues. From germline, CDR1 is SGHVS and CDR2 FQNEAQ. Here the CDR3 reads CASSPDGQGEDTQYF. DNA of the CDR3: TGTGCCAGCAGCCCAGACGGACAGGGGGAAGATACGCAGTATTTT.

In this sample, this clone turned up a few times. This chain links TRBV2 with TRBJ1-1; 7 bases align to TRBD1. This CDR3 is built from 18 residues. V shed 6 bases, J shed 1 base, and the junction held 17 bases outside the gene matches. The germline V gene encodes CDR1 SNHLY and CDR2 FYNNEI. The CDR3 loop is CASRVSGQVVSKNTEAFF. The CDR3 DNA reads as TGTGCCAGCAGAGTGAGTGGACAGGTGGTGAGTAAGAACACTGAAGCTTTCTTT.

Only one count was recorded for this clone. The chain is built from TRBV4-1 and TRBJ1-2; TRBD1 might be the D (5 bases). CDR1 and CDR2 (germline): MGHRA, YSYEKL. With 0 bases removed from V and 5 bases from J, the gap between germline ends came to 22 bases. The CDR3 contains 18 residues. CDR3 nucleotide sequence: TGCGCCAGCAGCCAAGATCATTGGGACGGGACTCCCTTATATGGCTACACCTTC. As protein: CASSQDHWDGTPLYGYTF.

This clone was seen only once. The chain couples TRBV29-1 to TRBJ2-7; TRBD1 is a possible D gene (6 bases). Germline CDR1 is SQVTM and CDR2 is ANQGSEA. The CDR3 length is 12 residues. The V end lost 4 bases, the J end lost 3 bases, and 10 bases lay between the germline ends. DNA for the CDR3: TGCAGCGTTGCACAGGGAATCTACGAGCAGTACTTC. Its translation is CSVAQGIYEQYF.

J is TRBJ1-4 and V is TRBV5-1; D gene uncertain. This CDR3 is 15 amino acids long. Trimming removed 0 bases at V and 0 bases at J, with 6 bases between. The V gene's germline CDR1 is SGHRS and CDR2 YFSETQ. The CDR3 region has the DNA TGCGCCAGCAGCTTGGTGGGTTCAACTAATGAAAAACTGTTTTTT. It codes for CASSLVGSTNEKLFF.

V gene TRBV6-6 combines with J gene TRBJ2-1, with D perhaps TRBD2 (5 bases). Germline V gene lookup returns CDR1 MNHNY and CDR2 SVGAGI (reference sequence). Trimming shortened V by 5 bases and J by 7 bases, and 9 bases separated the two germline ends. The CDR3 covers 12 residues. Here the CDR3 DNA reads TGTGCCAGCAGTACACCGGGGAATGAGCAGTTCTTC. It translates to CASSTPGNEQFF.

This clone counts as medium-sized (0.01 to 0.1%). This chain connects TRBV4-3 to TRBJ1-2; 7 bases are a match to TRBD1. The CDR3 spans 14 residues. The germline V gene has CDR1 LGHNA and CDR2 YSLEER. The junction had 4 bases not matched to a gene; V was cut back by 2 bases and J by 4 bases. The CDR3 nucleotides read TGCGCCAGCAGCCAAACAGGGGCCCTCTATGGCTACACCTTC. Protein: CASSQTGALYGYTF.

V and J are TRBV27 and TRBJ1-1; no firm D call. The germline CDR1 and CDR2 sequences are MNHEY and SMNVEV (reference sequence). The V end lost 3 bases, the J end lost 0 bases, and 5 bases lay between the germline ends. This CDR3 is 13 amino acids long. The CDR3 DNA sequence: TGTGCCAGCAGTTTTCAGGTGAACACTGAAGCTTTCTTT. The encoded protein is CASSFQVNTEAFF.

This rearrangement joins TRBV9 to TRBJ2-3, with D maybe TRBD2 (6 bases). The length of the CDR3 is 15 residues. Germline CDR1 is SGDLS and CDR2 is YYNGEE. V was trimmed by 0 bases and J by 1 base, leaving 9 bases between them. CDR3 sequence (DNA): TGTGCCAGCAGCGTAGAGGAGGGCGGCACAGATACGCAGTATTTT. This translates into CASSVEEGGTDTQYF.

In DNA form, the CDR3 reads TGTGCCAGCAGCGCACAAATACAGGGCTACGAGCAGTACTTC. This sequence encodes CASSAQIQGYEQYF. This rearrangement joins TRBV7-6 to TRBJ2-7; tentative D call: TRBD1 (6 bases). Germline CDR1 and CDR2: SGHVS and FNYEAQ. There are 14 residues in the CDR3. The V end lost 5 bases, the J end lost 3 bases, and 14 bases lay between the germline ends. Using reference TRBV7-6 and TRBJ2-7 for the parts outside the CDR3, the full variable domain is GAGVSQSPRYKVTKRGQDVALRCDPISGHVSLYWYRQALGQGPEFLTYFNYEAQQDKSGLPNDRFSAERPEGSISTLTIQRTEQRDSAMYRCASSAQIQGYEQYFGPGTRLTVT.

The chain uses TRBV9 and TRBJ2-3, with D perhaps given as TRBD1 or TRBD2 (5 bases each). V was shortened by 0 bases and J by 2 bases, with 16 bases between the two germline ends. CDR3 length: 17 amino acids. Germline assignment: CDR1 SGDLS and CDR2 YYNGEE. CDR3 residues: CASSVERERGYTDTQYF. Here the CDR3 DNA reads TGTGCCAGCAGCGTAGAGAGGGAGAGGGGCTACACAGATACGCAGTATTTT.

The chain recombines TRBV27 with TRBJ1-5, with D tentatively TRBD1 (5 bases). The CDR3 runs to 16 residues. V was trimmed by 8 bases and J by 4 bases, leaving 21 bases between them. From germline, CDR1 is MNHEY and CDR2 SMNVEV (reference sequence). This chain's CDR3 is CASSRGGELGNQPQHF. CDR3 DNA: TGTGCCAGCTCCCGAGGAGGGGAGCTAGGAAATCAGCCCCAGCATTTT.

The chain joins TRBV5-1 to TRBJ1-1, with 8 positions matching TRBD1. The V gene end was trimmed by 4 bases and the J gene end by 1 base; junction bases not matched to a gene: 12. Germline CDR1 and CDR2: SGHRS and YFSETQ. This CDR3 contains 17 residues. The CDR3, as DNA: TGCGCCAGCAGCCCCAGAGGTCGGACAGGGAAGAACACTGAAGCTTTCTTT. As protein: CASSPRGRTGKNTEAFF.

The chain employs TRBV30 and TRBJ1-3; maybe TRBD1 (6 bases). Trimming stripped 2 bases from V and 1 base from J, with 12 bases between. The CDR3 is 15 amino acids. Germline V gives CDR1 GTSNPN, CDR2 SVGIG (reference sequence). The CDR3 region has the DNA TGTGCCTGGAGTACCAATACAGGGTCTGGAAACACCATATATTTT. Translation gives CAWSTNTGSGNTIYF.

The chain joins TRBV11-2 to TRBJ2-1; D gene uncertain. The length of the CDR3 is 12 residues. The V and J ends lost 5 bases and 6 bases respectively, with 8 bases between them. Germline loops: CDR1 SGHAT, CDR2 FQNNGV. The CDR3 DNA is TGTGCCAGCAGCCTACTACCCAATGAGCAGTTCTTC. It translates to CASSLLPNEQFF.

V is TRBV2 and J is TRBJ2-7; tentative D call: TRBD1 (6 bases). CDR1 and CDR2 from the germline V gene are SNHLY and FYNNEI. The CDR3 is 16 amino acids. The V gene lost 0 bases and the J gene lost 0 bases, with 12 bases spanning the gap. The CDR3 sequence: CASSEALRGSSYEQYF. Here the CDR3 DNA reads TGTGCCAGCAGTGAAGCGTTGAGGGGGAGCTCCTACGAGCAGTACTTC.

This chain joins TRBV6-5 and TRBJ2-1, with 8 bases fitting TRBD2. This CDR3 region has 15 residues. Germline CDR1 reads MNHEY; CDR2 reads SVGAGI. V was clipped by 4 bases and J by 0 bases; unmatched bases: 2. In DNA, the CDR3 is TGTGCCAGCAGTTCCGGGACTAGCTCCTACAATGAGCAGTTCTTC. It is translated as CASSSGTSSYNEQFF.

This rearrangement joins TRBV4-1 to TRBJ2-7; 12 bases map to TRBD2. Germline V gene lookup returns CDR1 MGHRA and CDR2 YSYEKL. The CDR3 runs to 15 residues. V lost 3 bases to trimming and J lost 3 bases; unmatched junction nucleotides: 3. The CDR3 DNA follows: TGCGCCAGCAGCCAGCGGACTAGCGGGATCTACGAGCAGTACTTC. Its translation is CASSQRTSGIYEQYF.

This chain's CDR3 is CASSRTGAYEQYF. CDR3 nucleotide sequence: TGTGCCAGCAGCAGGACAGGGGCCTACGAGCAGTACTTC. This chain connects TRBV27 to TRBJ2-7; 9 positions match TRBD1. V was clipped by 6 bases and J by 2 bases; unmatched bases: 2. Germline V lookup: CDR1 MNHEY, CDR2 SMNVEV (reference sequence). This CDR3 contains 13 residues.

The V call is TRBV27, the J call TRBJ1-1; D uncertain. The CDR3 covers 13 residues. Germline CDR1 MNHEY, CDR2 SMNVEV (reference sequence). Trimming left V 5 bases short and J 3 bases short, with 10 bases between. The chain's CDR3 is CASSNTGDTEAFF. The CDR3 DNA reads TGTGCCAGCAGTAACACCGGGGACACTGAAGCTTTCTTT.

The chain joins TRBV9 to TRBJ1-2; maybe TRBD1 (6 bases). V lost 3 bases and J 4 bases, leaving 10 bases between the germline ends. Germline CDR1 is SGDLS and CDR2 is YYNGEE. This CDR3 comprises 13 residues. The CDR3, as DNA: TGTGCCAGCAGCGCCGGGACAACCTATGGCTACACCTTC. This sequence encodes CASSAGTTYGYTF.